The rows below give T cell receptor beta chains drawn from one sample of a study of OX40 agonist ivuxolimab in advanced cancers. Only in-frame clones appear in the TCRdb table, and some are missing; sequencing was by immunoSEQ multiplex PCR. The sample shows about 68,000 clones, under 90% of them seen only once. The sequences come from CD4+ or CD8+ T cells sorted from blood, collected in a trial of the OX40 agonist ivuxolimab. The receptors shown here come from an adult with an advanced solid tumor such as melanoma, head and neck, liver or kidney cancer. The CDR3 runs from the conserved cysteine through the conserved F or W. Fields, in order: clone size, D gene, J gene, V gene, CDR3 DNA, CDR3 protein. The D gene is left open where the match is weak. A row's size may be missing; if present it is once, few, many or a size class.

-	TRBD1	TRBJ1-1	TRBV6-1	TGTGCCAGCAGTGATGCAGGGGGCGCGGGTACTGAAGCTTTCTTT	CASSDAGGAGTEAFF
-	-	TRBJ1-3	TRBV15	TGTGCCACCAGCAGAGACGTGGGACGAAACACCATATATTTT	CATSRDVGRNTIYF
few	-	TRBJ1-1	TRBV7-9	TGTGCCAGCAGCTTGTCGCAGGGTTGGAACACTGAAGCTTTCTTT	CASSLSQGWNTEAFF
-	-	TRBJ1-6	TRBV5-1	TGCGCCAGCAGCACCAACCCTAATTCACCCCTCCACTTT	CASSTNPNSPLHF
once	-	TRBJ1-1	TRBV18	TGTGCCAGCTCACTAGACAGTGTCCCCGAAGCTTTCTTT	CASSLDSVPEAFF
-	-	TRBJ1-1	TRBV6-6	TGTGCCAGCAGTTACCCTTATAGGGCTAACACTGAAGCTTTCTTT	CASSYPYRANTEAFF
once	-	TRBJ2-7	TRBV28	TGTGCCAGCAGTTTCTTGGTGTACGAGCAGTACTTC	CASSFLVYEQYF
-	TRBD1	TRBJ1-2	TRBV19	TGTGCCAGTAGCAAAAACAGGGGGCCTAACTATGGCTACACCTTC	CASSKNRGPNYGYTF
-	-	TRBJ1-5	TRBV19	TGTGCCAGTAGAAGGACAGTTAGCAATCAGCCCCAGCATTTT	CASRRTVSNQPQHF
-	-	TRBJ1-6	TRBV6-5	TGTGCCAGCAGTTACTGGGACCCCAGTAATTCACCCCTCCACTTT	CASSYWDPSNSPLHF
-	-	TRBJ2-7	TRBV5-6	TGTGCCAGCAGCTTGGACAGGGCCTACGAGCAGTACTTC	CASSLDRAYEQYF
-	-	TRBJ1-5	TRBV7-2	TGTGCCAGCAGCCCATTGGCACTTCAGCCCCAGCATTTT	CASSPLALQPQHF
-	TRBD1	TRBJ1-3	TRBV5-1	TGCGCCAGCAGTTCCCAGACAGGGACGGTGCCTGGAAACACCATATATTTT	CASSSQTGTVPGNTIYF
once	-	TRBJ1-2	TRBV7-2	TGTGCCAGCAGCTTTCGTAGCTATGGCTACACCTTC	CASSFRSYGYTF
-	-	TRBJ1-3	TRBV5-5	TGTGCCAGCAGCTTGTTTAAGGGAATAGAAGGAAACACCATATATTTT	CASSLFKGIEGNTIYF
-	-	TRBJ1-3	TRBV19	TGTGCCAGTAGTAACCCACAGGCACCAGGAAACACCATATATTTT	CASSNPQAPGNTIYF
-	-	TRBJ1-5	TRBV7-2	TGTGCCAGCAGACCTAGGGGAGGCAATCAGCCCCAGCATTTT	CASRPRGGNQPQHF
-	-	TRBJ1-1	TRBV4-3	TGCGCCAGCAGCCAAGGTCCCGGGACGTGGGGCACTGAAGCTTTCTTT	CASSQGPGTWGTEAFF
-	-	TRBJ2-3	TRBV5-1	TGCGCCAGCAGCCCGGACAGACCGGATACGCAGTATTTT	CASSPDRPDTQYF
-	TRBD1	TRBJ1-2	TRBV9	TGTGCCAGCAGCCCACGACAGGGAAACTATGGCTACACCTTC	CASSPRQGNYGYTF
-	-	TRBJ1-2	TRBV19	TGTGCCAGTAGTACCCCCGACAGGAGTTCTCGCGGCTACACCTTC	CASSTPDRSSRGYTF
-	TRBD2	TRBJ2-7	TRBV18	TGTGCCAGCTCACCAGCGGGGGGGCCCCACGAGCAGTACTTC	CASSPAGGPHEQYF
few	-	TRBJ1-6	TRBV6-5	TGTGCCACCGTGTCACTAGCATATAATTCACCCCTCCACTTT	CATVSLAYNSPLHF
-	-	TRBJ2-5	TRBV7-2	TGTGCCAGCAGCTTATATCGAGGGATAAGAGAGACCCAGTACTTC	CASSLYRGIRETQYF
-	TRBD1	TRBJ1-2	TRBV7-2	TGTGCCAGCAGCCTGGGACAGGGCTATGGCTACACCTTC	CASSLGQGYGYTF
-	-	TRBJ2-3	TRBV5-4	TGTGCCAGCAGCTCAACACCCCGACAGAGCTGGGCAGATACGCAGTATTTT	CASSSTPRQSWADTQYF
-	-	TRBJ1-1	TRBV18	TGTGCCAGCTCCCTTAGGACCGGGAACACTGAAGCTTTCTTT	CASSLRTGNTEAFF
-	-	TRBJ2-1	TRBV11-2	TGTGCCAGCAGCTTAGATCTACAAGGGGGCTCCTACAATGAGCAGTTCTTC	CASSLDLQGGSYNEQFF
-	TRBD1	TRBJ1-2	TRBV2	TGTGCCAGCAGTGAAAGGGGACAGGGCCAAGGCTACACCTTC	CASSERGQGQGYTF